What follows are 24 T cell receptor beta chains derived from one specimen sequenced in a study of OX40 agonist ivuxolimab in advanced cancers. Some clones are missing from TCRdb's copy, which holds only in-frame ones; the method was immunoSEQ multiplex PCR. The sample has about 80,000 clones, 70% to 90% seen once. Sequencing was performed on CD4+ or CD8+ T cells sorted from blood, taken in a trial of the OX40 agonist ivuxolimab. These receptors all stem from an adult with an advanced solid tumor such as melanoma, head and neck, liver or kidney cancer.

A few counts support this clone. The genes are TRBV6-1 and TRBJ1-5; 8 nucleotides agree with TRBD1. Germline CDR1 reads MNHNS; CDR2 reads SASEGT. V trimming: 7 bases; J trimming: 7 bases; junction bases outside the gene matches: 12. The CDR3 consists of 15 residues. This chain's CDR3 is CASTPGQGEGQPQHF. CDR3 DNA: TGTGCCAGCACTCCCGGACAGGGAGAAGGGCAGCCCCAGCATTTT.

The CDR3 is CASSLLQDSHNSPLHF. Here the CDR3 DNA reads TGCGCCAGCAGCTTGCTGCAGGACAGCCATAATTCACCCCTCCACTTT. V gene TRBV5-1 combines with J gene TRBJ1-6; a weak D match, TRBD1 (6 bases). Germline-derived CDR1 and CDR2 are SGHRS and YFSETQ. The CDR3 spans 16 residues. V was clipped by 1 base and J by 5 bases, with 13 bases between them.

This chain uses TRBV11-3 with TRBJ2-1; 9 bases map to TRBD2. Unmatched junction bases numbered 4, after V lost 6 bases and J lost 4 bases. This CDR3 comprises 14 residues. CDR1 is SGHNT and CDR2 is YENEEA in the germline V gene. The CDR3 region is CASRAGGDYNEQFF. The CDR3 nucleotides are TGTGCCAGCAGAGCGGGGGGCGATTACAATGAGCAGTTCTTC.

The chain combines TRBV28 with TRBJ1-2, with TRBD1 as a possible D gene (6 bases). Germline CDR1 MDHEN, CDR2 SYDVKM. V was trimmed by 5 bases and J by 1 base, leaving 14 bases between them. This CDR3 region has 15 residues. This CDR3 reads CASSQTGMVNYGYTF. For the CDR3, the DNA is TGTGCCAGCAGTCAAACAGGGATGGTTAACTATGGCTACACCTTC.

The rearrangement links TRBV20-1 to TRBJ2-3, with D unclear. The CDR3 is 11 amino acids. Germline loops: CDR1 DFQATT, CDR2 SNEGSKA (reference sequence). V gave up 0 bases and J gave up 6 bases, with 4 bases separating them. Written as DNA, the CDR3 is TGCAGTGCTAGAGATCGGGATACGCAGTATTTT. Translation: CSARDRDTQYF.

Points on this clone: One junction end does not reproduce the germline sequence, and a read error may be involved. The chain employs TRBV28 and TRBJ1-2; no definite D call. The germline CDR1 and CDR2 sequences are MDHEN and SYDVKM. CDR3 length: 12 residues. CDR3 nucleotide sequence: TGTGCCAGCAGTCGGGTAAACTATGGCCACACCTTC. Its protein is CASSRVNYGHTF.

This clone has a handful of counts. The genes are TRBV6-1 and TRBJ1-5, with D possibly being TRBD1 (6 bases). CDR1 is MNHNS and CDR2 is SASEGT in the germline V gene. The CDR3 contains 13 residues. Trimming pared 10 bases from V and 5 bases from J, leaving 15 bases between. The CDR3 region has the DNA TGTGCCACCTCGACAGGCCCCGATCAGCCCCAGCATTTT. This codes for CATSTGPDQPQHF.

This clone was recorded once. The rearrangement uses TRBV7-8 and TRBJ1-4; D ambiguous. Germline V gene sequence: CDR1 SGHVS, CDR2 FQNEAQ. The ends were cut back, 3 bases at V and 7 bases at J, with 9 bases in the middle. The CDR3 length is 13 residues. This CDR3 reads CASSLPLGEKLFF. The DNA of the CDR3 is TGTGCCAGCAGCTTGCCCCTAGGTGAAAAACTGTTTTTT.

This clone was counted once. V and J are TRBV11-1 and TRBJ2-6, with D uncertain. Trimming removed 5 bases from V and 2 bases from J, with 7 bases in between. The germline gives CDR1 SGHAT, CDR2 FQDESV (reference sequence). CDR3 length equals 14 residues. The CDR3 is CASSPEAGANVLTF. CDR3 coding DNA: TGTGCCAGCAGCCCCGAGGCTGGGGCCAACGTCCTGACTTTC.

The chain couples TRBV5-6 to TRBJ2-1; TRBD2 matches 9 bases. The germline CDR1 and CDR2 sequences are SGHDT and YYEEEE. V was pared by 5 bases and J by 0 bases, with 9 bases of the junction left unmatched. The CDR3 has 17 residues. Written as DNA, the CDR3 is TGTGCCAGCAGAATTACTAGCGGGTCCATCTCCTACAATGAGCAGTTCTTC. Its protein is CASRITSGSISYNEQFF.

The rearrangement links TRBV5-1 to TRBJ1-1; D is ambiguous. CDR1 is SGHRS, CDR2 YFSETQ, per germline. The CDR3 is made up of 13 amino acids. V lost 0 bases to trimming and J lost 5 bases, with 8 bases between them. The CDR3 reads CASSLEGQTEAFF. The CDR3 DNA reads TGCGCCAGCAGCTTGGAAGGGCAAACTGAAGCTTTCTTT.

This chain connects TRBV4-1 to TRBJ2-7; TRBD1 matches 8 bases. V shed 3 bases and J 2 bases; nucleotides not matched to a gene: 6. Germline V gives CDR1 MGHRA, CDR2 YSYEKL. CDR3 length equals 15 residues. DNA for the CDR3: TGCGCCAGCAGCCATGACAGGGGTTTGACCTACGAGCAGTACTTC. It specifies CASSHDRGLTYEQYF.

This chain joins TRBV9 and TRBJ2-3; the match to TRBD1 covers 9 bases. Germline V gene data show CDR1 as SGDLS and CDR2 as YYNGEE. The ends lost 4 bases at V and 4 bases at J; junction bases unmatched: 10. CDR3 length: 16 amino acids. DNA for the CDR3: TGTGCCAGCAGCTTCGGGACAGGGTTGGGGGCAGATACGCAGTATTTT. This sequence encodes CASSFGTGLGADTQYF.

This chain joins TRBV19 and TRBJ1-2; TRBD1 matches at 8 bases. The germline gives CDR1 LNHDA, CDR2 SQIVND (reference sequence). The CDR3 has 13 residues. Losses at the gene ends were 5 bases for V and 6 bases for J; bases not matched to a gene: 5. The CDR3 nucleotides read TGTGCCAGTAGTGCGGCGGACAGGGATGGCTACACCTTC. It yields the protein CASSAADRDGYTF.

The V and J genes are TRBV6-5 and TRBJ2-3, with D maybe TRBD2 (5 bases). The CDR3 is 13 amino acids. V dropped 5 bases and J dropped 2 bases, with 8 bases sitting between them. The germline CDR1 and CDR2 sequences are MNHEY and SVGAGI. In DNA, the CDR3 is TGTGCCAGCAGTAAGACTACCACAGATACGCAGTATTTT. Translated: CASSKTTTDTQYF.

The table lists this clone with a count of one. This chain connects TRBV5-1 to TRBJ2-7; 8 bases line up with TRBD2. The CDR3 has 15 residues. The V gene's germline CDR1 is SGHRS and CDR2 YFSETQ. After removal of 4 bases from V and 6 bases from J, the junction contained 12 bases not matched to a gene. As DNA, the CDR3 is TGCGCCAGCAGCCCACCGCTGGCGGGGGGTTCCGAGCAGTACTTC. This sequence encodes CASSPPLAGGSEQYF.

This chain joins TRBV6-5 and TRBJ1-4, with D maybe TRBD1 (5 bases). Trimming took 2 bases from V and 2 from J, leaving 12 bases between them. This CDR3 is built from 16 residues. Germline-derived CDR1 and CDR2 are MNHEY and SVGAGI. In nucleotides, the CDR3 is TGTGCCAGCAGTTACCAAATTGGGGGTACTAATGAAAAACTGTTTTTT. It yields the protein CASSYQIGGTNEKLFF.

This chain uses TRBV6-1 with TRBJ1-2, with D unresolved. Germline lookup yields CDR1 MNHNS and CDR2 SASEGT. This CDR3 has 12 residues. V was pared by 6 bases and J by 1 base, with 6 bases between. The CDR3 DNA is TGTGCCAGCAGCCATCGTAACTATGGCTACACCTTC. It codes for CASSHRNYGYTF.

This chain uses TRBV28 with TRBJ2-7; D uncertain. Germline loops: CDR1 MDHEN, CDR2 SYDVKM. The CDR3 runs 12 residues. The V and J ends lost 1 base and 3 bases respectively, with 4 bases between them. The CDR3 region is CASSLSIYEQYF. The CDR3 bases are TGTGCCAGCAGTTTATCGATCTACGAGCAGTACTTC.

This rearrangement joins TRBV10-3 to TRBJ2-1, with TRBD1 identical over 10 bases. Germline V gene lookup returns CDR1 ENHRY and CDR2 SYGVKD. The CDR3 covers 16 residues. The ends lost 10 bases at V and 10 bases at J; junction bases unmatched: 19. The CDR3 protein is CASTPPPGQGLREQFF. The CDR3 DNA reads as TGTGCCAGCACACCTCCCCCGGGACAGGGGCTGAGGGAGCAGTTCTTC.

The table lists this clone with a count of one. This rearrangement joins TRBV5-5 to TRBJ1-5, with D perhaps TRBD1 (5 bases). V was trimmed by 1 base and J by 3 bases, leaving 8 bases between them. From germline, CDR1 is SGHKS and CDR2 YYEKEE (reference sequence). The CDR3 length is 14 residues. CDR3: CASSLNRFNQPQHF. CDR3 coding DNA: TGTGCCAGCAGCTTGAACAGGTTCAATCAGCCCCAGCATTTT.

The chain employs TRBV9 and TRBJ2-3; 8 nucleotides line up with TRBD1. CDR3 length: 20 residues. Germline V gene sequence: CDR1 SGDLS, CDR2 YYNGEE. Losses at the gene ends were 0 bases for V and 1 base for J; bases not matched to a gene: 16. DNA of the CDR3: TGTGCCAGCAGCGTAGCCTCTGGGGACAGGCCTCTTAGGGGCACAGATACGCAGTATTTT. It translates to CASSVASGDRPLRGTDTQYF.

The J gene is TRBJ2-5, the V gene TRBV7-8; D tentatively reads TRBD1 or TRBD2 (6 bases each). CDR3 length: 14 amino acids. The germline gives CDR1 SGHVS, CDR2 FQNEAQ. V was trimmed by 0 bases and J by 5 bases, leaving 10 bases between them. The DNA of the CDR3 is TGTGCCAGCAGCTTAGCGGGGGGCTCGGAGACCCAGTACTTC. It codes for CASSLAGGSETQYF.

The rearrangement joins TRBV19 to TRBJ1-4; D uncertain. From germline, CDR1 is LNHDA and CDR2 SQIVND (reference sequence). CDR3 length: 14 amino acids. V shed 8 bases and J shed 4 bases, with 14 bases lying between them. The CDR3 DNA reads TGTGCCAGTTCCGACCGGCCGGGTAATGAAAAACTGTTTTTT. It is translated as CASSDRPGNEKLFF.